This T cell receptor (beta chain) was found in a study of spatial heterogeneity in lung cancer. Study-wide background: Follow-up PBMC specimens underwent sequencing when available; their median timing was around 2 years after resection. A unique TCR and UMI combination showed up more than ten times in raw reads, on average.

This clonotype was seen ten or more times. Time point in this sample: blood at routine non-recurrence follow-up after resection. V was pared by 3 bases and J by 0 bases, with 11 bases between. The CDR3 is 15 residues long. Germline V gene sequence: CDR1 SGHVS, CDR2 FQNEAQ. Via MiXCR, TCRdb re-called the 5' RACE reads, giving one row per CDR3 protein. The table records 39,000 or so distinct CDR3 sequences, approximately 10% of them present only once. V usage is TRBV7-8 and J usage is TRBJ2-5, with D perhaps being TRBD1 or TRBD2 (6 bases each). The sequencing here drew on PBMCs, taken at follow-up. The TCR was taken from a female donor with early-stage non-small cell lung cancer. CDR3 protein: CASSFRGAYQETQYF. The CDR3 DNA follows: TGTGCCAGCAGCTTTAGGGGGGCTTACCAAGAGACCCAGTACTTC.